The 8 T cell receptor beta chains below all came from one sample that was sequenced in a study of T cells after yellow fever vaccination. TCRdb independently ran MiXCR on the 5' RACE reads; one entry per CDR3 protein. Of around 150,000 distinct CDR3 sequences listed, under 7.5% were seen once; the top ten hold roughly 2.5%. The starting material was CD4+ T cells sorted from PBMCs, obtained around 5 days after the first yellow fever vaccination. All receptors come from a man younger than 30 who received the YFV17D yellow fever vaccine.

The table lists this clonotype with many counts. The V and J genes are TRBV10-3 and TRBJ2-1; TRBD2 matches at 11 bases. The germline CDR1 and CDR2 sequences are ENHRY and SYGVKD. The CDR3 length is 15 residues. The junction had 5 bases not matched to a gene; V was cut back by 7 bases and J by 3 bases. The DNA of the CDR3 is TGTGCCATCATGACTAGCGGGGCTCACTACAATGAGCAGTTCTTC. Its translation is CAIMTSGAHYNEQFF.

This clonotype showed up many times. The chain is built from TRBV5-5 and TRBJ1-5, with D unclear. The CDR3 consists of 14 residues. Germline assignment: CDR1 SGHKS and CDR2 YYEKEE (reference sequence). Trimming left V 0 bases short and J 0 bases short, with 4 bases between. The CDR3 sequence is CASSLENSNQPQHF. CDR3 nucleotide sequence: TGTGCCAGCAGCTTGGAGAATAGCAATCAGCCCCAGCATTTT.

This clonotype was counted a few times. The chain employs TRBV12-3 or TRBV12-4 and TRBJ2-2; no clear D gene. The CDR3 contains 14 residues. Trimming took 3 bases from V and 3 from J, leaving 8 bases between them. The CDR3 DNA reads TGTGCCAGCAGTTTTTCTGAATACACCGGGGAGCTGTTTTTT. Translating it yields CASSFSEYTGELFF.

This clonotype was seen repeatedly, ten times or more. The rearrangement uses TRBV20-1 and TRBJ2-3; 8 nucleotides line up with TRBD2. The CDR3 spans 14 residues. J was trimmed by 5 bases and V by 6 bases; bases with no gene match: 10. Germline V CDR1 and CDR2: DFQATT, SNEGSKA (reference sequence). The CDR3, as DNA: TGCAGTGCAACGGGGGGGGCCGAGCTAGATACGCAGTATTTT. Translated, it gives CSATGGAELDTQYF.

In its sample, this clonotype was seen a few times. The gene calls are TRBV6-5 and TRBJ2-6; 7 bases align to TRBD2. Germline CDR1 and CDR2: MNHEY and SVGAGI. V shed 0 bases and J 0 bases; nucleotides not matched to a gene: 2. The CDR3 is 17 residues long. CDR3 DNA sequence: TGTGCCAGCAGTTACTCGCCGGGGGGCTCTGGGGCCAACGTCCTGACTTTC. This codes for CASSYSPGGSGANVLTF.

This chain's CDR3 is CASSAQGDQPQHF. The CDR3 DNA reads as TGTGCCAGCAGCGCACAGGGTGATCAGCCCCAGCATTTT. The chain joins TRBV7-9 to TRBJ1-5, with D possibly matching TRBD1 (6 bases). Germline assignment: CDR1 SEHNR and CDR2 FQNEAQ (reference sequence). CDR3 length: 13 residues. V lost 5 bases to trimming and J lost 5 bases, with 10 bases between them.

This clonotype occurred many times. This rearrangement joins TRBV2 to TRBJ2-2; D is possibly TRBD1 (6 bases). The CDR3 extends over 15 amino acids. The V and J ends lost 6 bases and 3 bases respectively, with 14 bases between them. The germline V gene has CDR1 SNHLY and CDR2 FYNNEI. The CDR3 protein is CASRQGWDYTGELFF. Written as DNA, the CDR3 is TGTGCCAGCAGACAGGGTTGGGATTACACCGGGGAGCTGTTTTTT.

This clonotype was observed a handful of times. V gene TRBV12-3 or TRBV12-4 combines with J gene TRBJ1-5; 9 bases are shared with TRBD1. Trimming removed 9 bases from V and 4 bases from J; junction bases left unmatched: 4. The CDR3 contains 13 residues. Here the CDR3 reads CASTGQGNQPQHF. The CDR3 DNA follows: TGTGCCAGTACCGGACAGGGGAATCAGCCCCAGCATTTT.